These 3 T cell receptor beta chains came from one sample sequenced in a study of blood T cells in healthy people across ages (dated by TCRdb to 2013 to 2016). The protocol used for the library was 5' RACE. The sample was run on an Illumina HiSeq 2500. A second PCR of roughly 7 to 11 cycles was run with a J-beta primer mix and a sample-barcoded 5' primer. TCRdb cleaned the public reads at Q25 with fastp, built clones with MiXCR and kept in-frame beta chains. Rows are unified per CDR3 protein, each entry keeping the most common DNA and genes. The table for this sample lists 1.5 million to 2 million distinct CDR3 sequences; around half of them were counted only once. The leading ten clones occupy approximately 2% of the sample. Input material: blood. The receptors come from a woman aged 40 to 50 in good health.

The CDR3 sequence: CASSPQGRGATYNEQYF. In DNA form, the CDR3 reads TGTGCCAGCAGCCCTCAGGGGCGGGGGGCCACCTACAATGAGCAGTACTTC. J is TRBJ2-5 and V is TRBV11-2; the match to TRBD2 covers 8 bases. V trimming: 5 bases; J trimming: 11 bases; junction bases outside the gene matches: 22. The V gene's germline CDR1 is SGHAT and CDR2 FQNNGV. CDR3 length equals 17 residues.

The rearrangement uses TRBV13 and TRBJ1-2; D possibly corresponds to TRBD1 (5 bases). CDR1 and CDR2 (germline): PRHDT, FYEKMQ (reference sequence). The CDR3 sequence is 16 residues long. Between the trimmed V and J ends, which lost 0 bases and 6 bases, there was a span of 17 bases. DNA of the CDR3: TGTGCCAGCAGCTTAGGAACCACAGGAATTTCACATGGCTACACCTTC. Protein sequence: CASSLGTTGISHGYTF. The full variable domain, completed using reference TRBV13 and TRBJ1-2, is AAGVIQSPRHLIKEKRETATLKCYPIPRHDTVYWYQQGPGQDPQFLISFYEKMQSDKGSIPDRFSAQQFSDYHSELNMSSLELGDSALYFCASSLGTTGISHGYTFGSGTRLTVV.

This clonotype was recorded a few times. This chain connects TRBV6-1 to TRBJ2-3, with 11 bases aligning to TRBD2. The CDR3 length is 16 residues. The trim removed 3 bases at V and 2 bases at J, leaving 4 bases unmatched. In germline, CDR1 is MNHNS, CDR2 SASEGT. The CDR3 loop reads CASSDLLAGDTDTQYF. CDR3 DNA: TGTGCCAGCAGTGACCTACTAGCGGGGGACACAGATACGCAGTATTTT.